This T cell receptor beta chain derives from a study of beta chain features in type 1 diabetes. Findings and limits, study-wide: Naive, central memory and Treg TCRB repertoires appeared more alike in patients than in healthy donors. Type 1 diabetes patients showed fewer insertions and more deletions at VDJ junctions.

Sorting based on CD45RO/CCR7/CD25/CD127/CD95/CD27 separated CD4+ naive, central memory, regulatory and stem cell-like memory cells. Concerning this clone: Its target is not known.

Isolated RNA was reverse transcribed in full, so expressed TCRB transcripts were sequenced. The data were produced by immunoSEQ multiplex PCR, yet TCRdb's version contains in-frame clones alone and is incomplete. The top ten clones hold 0.017% of a sample with under 400,000 clones, 10% to 15% of them seen once. Trimming left V 4 bases short and J 0 bases short, with 13 bases between. This CDR3 spans 15 amino acids. The germline gives CDR1 SGHNT, CDR2 YYREEE (reference sequence). This TCR derives from a man between 18 and 29 years old in good health. Input material: naive CD4+ T cells from blood. The genes are TRBV5-4 and TRBJ1-1; D remains unclear. CDR3 DNA: TGTGCCAGCAGCGTCGACATGATTATGAACACTGAAGCTTTCTTT. It specifies CASSVDMIMNTEAFF.